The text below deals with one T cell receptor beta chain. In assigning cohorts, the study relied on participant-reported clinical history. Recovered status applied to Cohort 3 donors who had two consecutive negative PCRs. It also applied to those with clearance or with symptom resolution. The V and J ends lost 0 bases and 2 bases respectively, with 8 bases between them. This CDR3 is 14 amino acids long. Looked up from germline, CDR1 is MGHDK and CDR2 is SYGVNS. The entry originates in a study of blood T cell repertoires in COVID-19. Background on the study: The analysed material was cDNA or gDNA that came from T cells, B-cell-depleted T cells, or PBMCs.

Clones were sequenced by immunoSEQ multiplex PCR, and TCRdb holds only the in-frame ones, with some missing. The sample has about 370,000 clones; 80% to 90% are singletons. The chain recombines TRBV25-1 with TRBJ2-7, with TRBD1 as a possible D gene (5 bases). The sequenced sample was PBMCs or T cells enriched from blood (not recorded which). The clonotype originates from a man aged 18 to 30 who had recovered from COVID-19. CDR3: CASSEYDRTYEQYF. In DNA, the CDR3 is TGTGCCAGCAGTGAATATGACAGAACCTACGAGCAGTACTTC.